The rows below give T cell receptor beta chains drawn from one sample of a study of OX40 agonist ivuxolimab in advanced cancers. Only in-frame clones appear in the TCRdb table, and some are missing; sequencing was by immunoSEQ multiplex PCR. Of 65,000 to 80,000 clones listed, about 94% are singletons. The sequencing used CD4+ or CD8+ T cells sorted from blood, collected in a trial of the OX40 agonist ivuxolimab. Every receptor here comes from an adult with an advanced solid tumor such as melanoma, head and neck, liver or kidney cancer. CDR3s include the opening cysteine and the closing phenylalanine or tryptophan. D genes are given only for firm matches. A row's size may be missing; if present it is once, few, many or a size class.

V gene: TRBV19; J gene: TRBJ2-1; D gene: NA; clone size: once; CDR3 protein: CASSPTGRHNEQFF; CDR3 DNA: TGTGCCAGTAGTCCTACGGGAAGACACAATGAGCAGTTCTTC
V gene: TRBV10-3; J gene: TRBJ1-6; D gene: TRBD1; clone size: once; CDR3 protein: CAISDTRGVRDNSPLHF; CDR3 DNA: TGTGCCATCAGTGACACCAGGGGGGTTCGTGATAATTCACCCCTCCACTTT
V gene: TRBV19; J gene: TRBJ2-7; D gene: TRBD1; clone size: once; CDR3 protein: CASSWDRENEQYF; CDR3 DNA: TGTGCCAGTAGTTGGGACAGAGAGAACGAGCAGTACTTC
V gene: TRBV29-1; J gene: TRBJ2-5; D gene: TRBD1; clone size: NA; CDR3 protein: CSATHRGGETQYF; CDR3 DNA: TGCAGCGCCACACACAGGGGCGGTGAGACCCAGTACTTC
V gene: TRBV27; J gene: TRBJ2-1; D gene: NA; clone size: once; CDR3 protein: CASSRGGVYNEQFF; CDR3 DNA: TGTGCCAGCAGTAGGGGGGGGGTCTACAATGAGCAGTTCTTC
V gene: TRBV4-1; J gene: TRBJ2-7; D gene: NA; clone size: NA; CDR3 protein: CASSQGGGFGSYEQYF; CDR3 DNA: TGCGCCAGCAGCCAAGGTGGGGGTTTCGGCTCCTACGAGCAGTACTTC
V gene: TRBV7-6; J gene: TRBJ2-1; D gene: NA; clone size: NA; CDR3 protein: CASSADFVGNNEQFF; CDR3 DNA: TGTGCCAGCAGCGCAGATTTCGTTGGAAACAATGAGCAGTTCTTC
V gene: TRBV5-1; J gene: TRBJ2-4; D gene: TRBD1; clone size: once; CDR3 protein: CASSFRGPGQGAANIQYF; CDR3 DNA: TGCGCCAGCAGCTTTAGAGGACCGGGACAGGGGGCAGCAAACATTCAGTACTTC
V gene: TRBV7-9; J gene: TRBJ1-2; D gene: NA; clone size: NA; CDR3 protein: CASSFGEWGYTF; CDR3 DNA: TGTGCCAGCAGCTTCGGGGAATGGGGCTACACCTTC
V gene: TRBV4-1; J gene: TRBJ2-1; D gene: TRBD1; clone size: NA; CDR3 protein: CASSPNGQGRWDNEQFF; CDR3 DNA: TGCGCCAGCAGCCCGAATGGACAGGGCAGGTGGGACAATGAGCAGTTCTTC
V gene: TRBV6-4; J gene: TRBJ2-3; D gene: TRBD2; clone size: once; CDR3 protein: CASSESSGRPDTQYF; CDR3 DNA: TGTGCCAGCAGTGAGAGTAGCGGGAGGCCAGATACGCAGTATTTT
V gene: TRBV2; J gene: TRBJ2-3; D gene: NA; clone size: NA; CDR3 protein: CASSLQSGSPFTDTQYF; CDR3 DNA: TGTGCCAGCAGTCTCCAAAGCGGCTCGCCCTTCACAGATACGCAGTATTTT
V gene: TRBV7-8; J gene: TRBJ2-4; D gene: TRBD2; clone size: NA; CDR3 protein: CASSLSLAGGPGKNIQYF; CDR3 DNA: TGTGCCAGCAGCTTAAGTCTAGCGGGAGGGCCAGGAAAAAACATTCAGTACTTC
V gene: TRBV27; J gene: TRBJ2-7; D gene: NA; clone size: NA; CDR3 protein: CASSMSMSYEQYF; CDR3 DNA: TGTGCCAGCAGCATGAGCATGTCCTACGAGCAGTACTTC
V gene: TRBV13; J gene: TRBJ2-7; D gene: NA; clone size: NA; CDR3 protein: CASSLARDHEQYF; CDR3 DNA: TGTGCCAGCAGCTTAGCCAGGGACCACGAGCAGTACTTC
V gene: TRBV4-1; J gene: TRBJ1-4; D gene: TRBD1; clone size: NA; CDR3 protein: CASSQWPTGDNEKLFF; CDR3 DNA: TGCGCCAGCAGCCAATGGCCGACAGGGGATAATGAAAAACTGTTTTTT
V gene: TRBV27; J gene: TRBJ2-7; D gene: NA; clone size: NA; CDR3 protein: CASGYFRGHEQYF; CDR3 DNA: TGTGCCAGCGGTTATTTCAGGGGCCACGAGCAGTACTTC
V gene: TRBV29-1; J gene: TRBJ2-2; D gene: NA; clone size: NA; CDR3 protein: CSVEWYTGELFF; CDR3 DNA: TGCAGCGTTGAGTGGTACACCGGGGAGCTGTTTTTT
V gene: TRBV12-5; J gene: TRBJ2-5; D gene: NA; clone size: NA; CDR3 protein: CASGFDSNQETQYF; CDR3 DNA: TGTGCTAGTGGTTTCGACAGCAATCAAGAGACCCAGTACTTC
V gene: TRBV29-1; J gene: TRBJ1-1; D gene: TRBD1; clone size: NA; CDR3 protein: CSGRQGITEAFF; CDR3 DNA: TGCAGCGGTAGACAGGGAATCACTGAAGCTTTCTTT
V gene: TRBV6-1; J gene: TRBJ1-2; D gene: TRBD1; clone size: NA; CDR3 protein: CASSLGQGSGYTF; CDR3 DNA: TGTGCCAGCAGTCTCGGACAGGGCTCTGGCTACACCTTC
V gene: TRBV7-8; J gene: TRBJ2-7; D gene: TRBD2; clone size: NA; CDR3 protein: CASSSSLAGGPASGEQYF; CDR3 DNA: TGTGCCAGCAGCAGTTCCCTAGCGGGGGGGCCGGCTTCGGGCGAGCAGTACTTC
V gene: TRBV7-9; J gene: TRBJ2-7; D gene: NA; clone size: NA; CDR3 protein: CASSLAVGSDEQYF; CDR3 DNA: TGTGCCAGCAGCTTAGCTGTGGGTTCGGACGAGCAGTACTTC
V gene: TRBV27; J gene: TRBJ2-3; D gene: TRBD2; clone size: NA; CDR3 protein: CASSRASGSGAPDTQYF; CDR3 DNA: TGTGCCAGCAGTAGGGCCTCGGGTAGCGGGGCCCCGGATACGCAGTATTTT
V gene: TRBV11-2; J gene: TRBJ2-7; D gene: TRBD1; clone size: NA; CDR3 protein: CASSSGQGVFIYEQYF; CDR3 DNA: TGTGCCAGCAGCTCCGGACAGGGTGTATTCATCTACGAGCAGTACTTC
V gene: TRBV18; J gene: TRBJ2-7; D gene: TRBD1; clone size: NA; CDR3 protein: CASSPGQGFYEQYF; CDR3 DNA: TGTGCCAGCTCACCGGGACAGGGGTTCTACGAGCAGTACTTC
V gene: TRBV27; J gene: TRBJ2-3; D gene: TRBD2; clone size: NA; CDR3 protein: CASSQTSGMRDTQYF; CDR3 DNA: TGTGCCAGCAGTCAGACTAGCGGGATGAGAGATACGCAGTATTTT
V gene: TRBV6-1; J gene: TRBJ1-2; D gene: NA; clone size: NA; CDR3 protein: CASSGLTGYGYTF; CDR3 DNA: TGTGCCAGCAGTGGGCTGACAGGTTATGGCTACACCTTC
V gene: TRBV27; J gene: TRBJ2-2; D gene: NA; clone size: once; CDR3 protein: CASTATGELFF; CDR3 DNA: TGTGCCAGCACCGCCACCGGGGAGCTGTTTTTT
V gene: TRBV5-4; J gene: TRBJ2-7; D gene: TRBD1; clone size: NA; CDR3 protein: CASSPYPGQHFSASYEQYF; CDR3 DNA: TGTGCCAGCAGCCCCTACCCGGGACAGCACTTTTCGGCCTCCTACGAGCAGTACTTC
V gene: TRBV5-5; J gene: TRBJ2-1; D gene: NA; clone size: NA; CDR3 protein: CASSFISGYNEQFF; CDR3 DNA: TGTGCCAGCAGCTTTATCAGCGGTTACAATGAGCAGTTCTTC